The clone carrying this T cell receptor beta chain was detected ten times or more. The antigen is not known. The junction departs from the called germline gene at one end, perhaps through a read error. Germline assignment: CDR1 SGHRS and CDR2 YFSETQ. The CDR3 spans 14 residues. These data are taken from a study of blood T cells in healthy people across ages. It was with a sample-barcoded 5' primer and a J-beta primer mix that a second PCR of about 7 to 12 cycles was run. Every cDNA molecule bore a tag from a template-switch adaptor containing 12 random nucleotides. Via MiXCR, TCRdb re-called the 5' RACE reads, giving one row per CDR3 protein. The sample lists about 1.1 million distinct CDR3 sequences, under 40% occurring once. Study results and caveats: Naive T cell percentage by flow cytometry tracked strongly with beta diversity.

This chain links TRBV5-1 with TRBJ1-4, with TRBD1 identical over 9 bases. The sequenced sample consisted of blood. This TCR was sampled from a man younger than 35 in good health. The CDR3 spells CASSSGTGNEKLFF. The CDR3 DNA sequence: TGTGCCAGCAGCTCCGGGACAGGGAATGAAAAACTGTTTTTT.